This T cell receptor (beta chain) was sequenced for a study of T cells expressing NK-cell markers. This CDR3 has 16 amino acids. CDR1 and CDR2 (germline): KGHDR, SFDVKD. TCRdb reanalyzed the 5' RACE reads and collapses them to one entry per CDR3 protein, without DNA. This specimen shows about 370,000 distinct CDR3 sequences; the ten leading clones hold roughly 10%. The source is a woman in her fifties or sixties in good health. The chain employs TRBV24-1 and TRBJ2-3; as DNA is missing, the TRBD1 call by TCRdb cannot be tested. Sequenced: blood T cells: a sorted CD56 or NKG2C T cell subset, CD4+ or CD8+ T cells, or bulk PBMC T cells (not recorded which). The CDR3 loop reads CATSDPGRLSEDTQYF.